These 19 T cell receptor beta chains came from one sample sequenced in a study of blood T cell repertoires in COVID-19. The data were produced by immunoSEQ multiplex PCR, yet TCRdb's version contains in-frame clones alone and is incomplete. This sample has 150,000 to 200,000 clones, with about 85% found just once. Sequenced material: peripheral blood. The origin of the receptors is a human donor with acute or convalescent COVID-19. The donor label of this sample is uncertain.

The genes are TRBV6-5 and TRBJ2-2; 7 bases map to TRBD1. CDR1 and CDR2 (germline): MNHEY, SVGAGI. The CDR3 has 14 residues. Germline trimming cut 5 bases from V and 4 bases from J; bases unmatched to any gene: 4. The CDR3 sequence: CASSRTGITGELFF. As DNA, the CDR3 is TGTGCCAGCAGTCGGACAGGAATCACCGGGGAGCTGTTTTTT.

The chain couples TRBV11-2 to TRBJ1-6; TRBD1 might be the D (5 bases). CDR1 and CDR2 (germline): SGHAT, FQNNGV. The V end was cut by 1 base, the J end by 4 bases, with 14 bases between. The CDR3 extends over 17 amino acids. CDR3 loop: CASSLVARGTYNSPLHF. CDR3 DNA: TGTGCCAGCAGCTTAGTCGCCCGGGGGACGTATAATTCACCCCTCCACTTT. Full variable domain (rest looked up from reference TRBV11-2 and TRBJ1-6): EAGVAQSPRYKIIEKRQSVAFWCNPISGHATLYWYQQILGQGPKLLIQFQNNGVVDDSQLPKDRFSAERLKGVDSTLKIQPAKLEDSAVYLCASSLVARGTYNSPLHFGNGTRLTVT.

This chain connects TRBV4-1 to TRBJ1-2; 8 bases agree with TRBD1. The trim removed 3 bases at V and 0 bases at J, leaving 6 bases unmatched. Germline assignment: CDR1 MGHRA and CDR2 YSYEKL. The CDR3 consists of 16 residues. The CDR3 coding sequence is TGCGCCAGCAGCCAGGGACAGGTGCTAGCTAACTATGGCTACACCTTC. Its translation is CASSQGQVLANYGYTF.

The chain combines TRBV28 with TRBJ1-4, with D maybe TRBD1 (6 bases). The germline V gene encodes CDR1 MDHEN and CDR2 SYDVKM. CDR3 length: 15 residues. The V and J ends lost 2 bases and 4 bases respectively, with 11 bases between them. CDR3 nucleotide sequence: TGTGCCAGCAGTTTACCGACAGGCTTTAATGAAAAACTGTTTTTT. This encodes CASSLPTGFNEKLFF. The whole variable domain, remainder taken from reference TRBV28 and TRBJ1-4, is DVKVTQSSRYLVKRTGEKVFLECVQDMDHENMFWYRQDPGLGLRLIYFSYDVKMKEKGDIPEGYSVSREKKERFSLILESASTNQTSMYLCASSLPTGFNEKLFFGSGTQLSVL.

As regards this clone: Other DNA sequences in this sample translate to the same CDR3. The V call is TRBV3-1 (or the pseudogene TRBV3-2), the J call TRBJ1-3; tentatively, D is TRBD1 (6 bases). The CDR3 is made up of 14 amino acids. The V gene lost 4 bases and the J gene lost 1 base, with 8 bases spanning the gap. In germline, CDR1 is LGHDT, CDR2 YNNKEL (reference sequence). This CDR3 is CASSRGGSGNTIYF. The CDR3 nucleotides are TGTGCCAGCAGCCGAGGGGGTTCTGGAAACACCATATATTTT.

V usage is TRBV5-1 and J usage is TRBJ1-6; TRBD1 aligns across 7 bases. V lost 0 bases, J lost 9 bases, and 3 bases stayed unmatched. This CDR3 is 14 amino acids long. Per germline, CDR1 SGHRS and CDR2 YFSETQ. CDR3 residues: CASSLDRDSSPLHF. For the CDR3, the DNA is TGCGCCAGCAGCTTGGACAGGGACAGTTCACCCCTCCACTTT.

The chain couples TRBV6-5 to TRBJ1-2, with D uncertain. Trimming pared 0 bases from V and 5 bases from J, leaving 13 bases between. Per the germline V gene, CDR1 is MNHEY and CDR2 is SVGAGI. The CDR3 consists of 15 residues. For the CDR3, the DNA is TGTGCCAGCAGTTACTCGAGCAACAGTTTATATGGCTACACCTTC. Translating it yields CASSYSSNSLYGYTF.

In nucleotides, the CDR3 is TGTGCCAGCAGCGGAACCCCCGGGACTAACGACTACGAGCAGTACTTC. It encodes CASSGTPGTNDYEQYF. The V gene is TRBV9, the J gene TRBJ2-7, with TRBD2 identical over 7 bases. CDR3 size: 16 residues. The trim removed 3 bases at V and 3 bases at J, leaving 12 bases unmatched. Germline-derived CDR1 and CDR2 are SGDLS and YYNGEE.

The J gene is TRBJ2-7, the V gene TRBV5-5; weak D call: TRBD1 (5 bases). The CDR3 runs to 15 residues. CDR1 SGHKS and CDR2 YYEKEE come from the germline V gene (reference sequence). Trimming pared 5 bases from V and 0 bases from J, leaving 15 bases between. The CDR3 sequence is CASSFQTEPSYEQYF. As DNA, the CDR3 is TGTGCCAGCAGTTTCCAGACAGAACCCTCCTACGAGCAGTACTTC. The complete variable domain, with remaining parts taken from reference TRBV5-5 and TRBJ2-7, reads DAGVTQSPTHLIKTRGQQVTLRCSPISGHKSVSWYQQVLGQGPQFIFQYYEKEERGRGNFPDRFSARQFPNYSSELNVNALLLGDSALYLCASSFQTEPSYEQYFGPGTRLTVT.

This chain links TRBV9 with TRBJ2-7; 8 bases align to TRBD1. There are 15 residues in the CDR3. Germline CDR1 reads SGDLS; CDR2 reads YYNGEE. V lost 4 bases to trimming and J lost 3 bases; unmatched junction nucleotides: 9. The CDR3 DNA reads TGTGCCAGCAGCCCCCACGGGACAGGTGTCTACGAGCAGTACTTC. The encoded protein is CASSPHGTGVYEQYF.

This chain joins TRBV4-1 and TRBJ1-2; D is unresolved. Germline CDR1 reads MGHRA; CDR2 reads YSYEKL. V was trimmed by 1 base and J by 0 bases, leaving 9 bases between them. This CDR3 spans 15 amino acids. Here the CDR3 DNA reads TGCGCCAGCAGCCAAGCAACCGGGACTAACTATGGCTACACCTTC. Its translation is CASSQATGTNYGYTF.

The CDR3 reads CASSFAGRVTEAFF. For the CDR3, the DNA is TGTGCCAGTAGTTTTGCGGGAAGGGTCACTGAAGCTTTCTTT. The rearrangement uses TRBV19 and TRBJ1-1; D gene unclear. From germline, CDR1 is LNHDA and CDR2 SQIVND (reference sequence). Trimming pared 5 bases from V and 4 bases from J, leaving 14 bases between. This CDR3 has 14 residues.

The chain links TRBV7-8 to TRBJ2-2; the match to TRBD1 covers 11 bases. CDR1 is SGHVS, CDR2 FQNEAQ, per germline. CDR3 size: 16 residues. The V and J ends lost 2 bases and 4 bases, in that order; junction bases with no gene match: 3. The CDR3 bases are TGTGCCAGCAGCTTACGGGGACAGGGGGGCACCGGGGAGCTGTTTTTT. This encodes CASSLRGQGGTGELFF.

The rearrangement uses TRBV9 and TRBJ2-3, with TRBD1 matching over 7 bases. This CDR3 has 18 residues. Germline CDR1 is SGDLS and CDR2 is YYNGEE. V lost 1 base to trimming and J lost 2 bases; unmatched junction nucleotides: 13. The CDR3 bases are TGTGCCAGCAGCGTAATGGGGACAGCTTTCCCCCCCACAGATACGCAGTATTTT. Its translation is CASSVMGTAFPPTDTQYF.

This clone was seen ten or more times. The chain links TRBV5-6 to TRBJ1-1, with 7 positions matching TRBD1. This CDR3 spans 14 amino acids. V shed 7 bases, J shed 4 bases, and the junction held 10 bases outside the gene matches. CDR1 SGHDT and CDR2 YYEEEE come from the germline V gene. CDR3 sequence reads: CASVLRGFGTEAFF. DNA of the CDR3: TGTGCCAGCGTTCTCAGGGGGTTTGGCACTGAAGCTTTCTTT.

This chain connects TRBV15 to TRBJ1-4; 10 positions match TRBD1. V shed 3 bases, J shed 8 bases, and the junction held 9 bases outside the gene matches. This CDR3 has 16 residues. From germline, CDR1 is LNHNV and CDR2 YYDKDF (reference sequence). In DNA, the CDR3 is TGTGCCACCAGCAGCGGCGGACAGGGGGAGGGAGAAAAACTGTTTTTT. Amino acid sequence: CATSSGGQGEGEKLFF.

The chain recombines TRBV11-3 with TRBJ2-5; perhaps TRBD1 as D (7 bases). V lost 5 bases and J 5 bases, leaving 18 bases between the germline ends. This CDR3 is built from 15 residues. CDR1 and CDR2 (germline): SGHNT, YENEEA. The CDR3 spells CASSLTGSGGETQYF. DNA for the CDR3: TGTGCCAGCAGCCTAACGGGATCAGGGGGGGAGACCCAGTACTTC.

This clone was recorded once. The V gene is TRBV10-1, the J gene TRBJ2-3; 14 bases agree with TRBD2. Germline V gene sequence: CDR1 WNHNN, CDR2 SYGVQD (reference sequence). The V gene end was trimmed by 2 bases and the J gene end by 8 bases; junction bases not matched to a gene: 6. The CDR3 runs to 16 residues. The CDR3 reads CASSEKTSGGAGTQYF. The DNA for the CDR3 is TGCGCCAGCAGTGAGAAGACTAGCGGGGGGGCGGGTACGCAGTATTTT.

This clone showed up just once. The chain links TRBV27 to TRBJ1-2; no clear D gene. CDR3 size: 13 residues. V lost 4 bases to trimming and J lost 8 bases, with 14 bases between them. Looked up from germline, CDR1 is MNHEY and CDR2 is SMNVEV (reference sequence). CDR3 sequence: CASSYSDGRGYTF. DNA of the CDR3: TGTGCCAGCAGTTACAGCGACGGGAGGGGCTACACCTTC.